These 6 T cell receptor beta chains were all obtained from the same sample, sequenced in a study of blood T cell repertoires in COVID-19. Some clones are missing from TCRdb's copy, which holds only in-frame ones; the method was immunoSEQ multiplex PCR. The table has some 250,000 clones, around 86% seen once. Sequencing used peripheral blood. Receptor source: a woman in her 30s who had recovered from COVID-19.

The chain uses TRBV20-1 and TRBJ2-7; 9 bases are a match to TRBD1. Germline V gene data show CDR1 as DFQATT and CDR2 as SNEGSKA (reference sequence). CDR3 size: 14 residues. With 3 bases clipped from V and 6 bases from J, the junction kept 9 bases outside the gene matches. CDR3: CSASMGQGRGEQYF. In DNA form, the CDR3 reads TGCAGTGCTAGTATGGGACAGGGCCGGGGCGAGCAGTACTTC.

The genes are TRBV6-1 and TRBJ1-4, with 7 bases matching TRBD1. Germline CDR1 MNHNS, CDR2 SASEGT. The V segment lost 5 bases and the J segment 5 bases; nucleotides outside the gene matches: 5. CDR3 size: 14 residues. CDR3 protein: CASSPDRANEKLFF. CDR3 in DNA: TGTGCCAGCAGTCCTGACAGGGCCAATGAAAAACTGTTTTTT.

The V and J genes are TRBV12-3 or TRBV12-4 and TRBJ1-3, with D possibly matching TRBD1 (6 bases). V lost 5 bases and J lost 4, with 9 bases in between. The CDR3 extends over 13 amino acids. As DNA, the CDR3 is TGTGCCAGCAGTACAGGGTCCGGAAACACCATATATTTT. It is translated as CASSTGSGNTIYF.

V gene TRBV24-1 combines with J gene TRBJ2-5; 10 bases line up with TRBD2. The CDR3 is made up of 15 amino acids. The V gene's germline CDR1 is KGHDR and CDR2 SFDVKD. With 7 bases clipped from V and 4 bases from J, the junction kept 8 bases outside the gene matches. The CDR3 region has the DNA TGTGCCACCAGCAGTAGCGGGGGGCCAAGAGAGACCCAGTACTTC. Translation gives CATSSSGGPRETQYF.

This CDR3 is CASSIWSGESEAFF. The CDR3 DNA reads TGTGCCAGTAGTATTTGGTCGGGTGAGAGTGAAGCTTTCTTT. The chain uses TRBV19 and TRBJ1-1; D is ambiguous. Trimming pared 3 bases from V and 7 bases from J, leaving 15 bases between. Per the germline V gene, CDR1 is LNHDA and CDR2 is SQIVND (reference sequence). CDR3 length equals 14 residues. Using reference TRBV19 and TRBJ1-1 for the parts outside the CDR3, the full variable domain is DGGITQSPKYLFRKEGQNVTLSCEQNLNHDAMYWYRQDPGQGLRLIYYSQIVNDFQKGDIAEGYSVSREKKESFPLTVTSAQKNPTAFYLCASSIWSGESEAFFGQGTRLTVV.

This chain uses TRBV9 with TRBJ1-1; D is ambiguous. The CDR3 is 15 amino acids. Looked up from germline, CDR1 is SGDLS and CDR2 is YYNGEE. V was clipped by 0 bases and J by 1 base, with 10 bases between them. This chain's CDR3 is CASSVGPTANTEAFF. DNA of the CDR3: TGTGCCAGCAGCGTAGGTCCTACCGCGAACACTGAAGCTTTCTTT.